These 8 T cell receptor beta chains came from one sample sequenced in a study of regulatory T cells in long-lasting Graves disease. Arm-PCR of CDR3 regions with iRepertoire HTBI primers generated TCR beta libraries. Each CDR3 protein is one row after TCRdb ran MiXCR on the multiplex PCR reads. The sample lists approximately 310,000 distinct CDR3 sequences; 15% to 20% were seen once. Time point specified: newly diagnosed GD, antithyroid drugs for less than 3 months. RNA from PBMCs was the source of the TCR library. Here the sequenced sample was peripheral blood mononuclear cells (PBMCs), taken at new diagnosis, from a patient treated with antithyroid drugs. The receptor source for this set is a female donor with Graves disease.

This clonotype appeared once. Possible read error: a much larger clone is one base away. The rearrangement links TRBV6-1 to TRBJ2-7; D not certain. The CDR3 is 13 residues long. Per the germline V gene, CDR1 is MNHNS and CDR2 is SASEGT. The ends were cut back, 3 bases at V and 5 bases at J, with 11 bases in the middle. In DNA form, the CDR3 reads TGTGCCAGCAGTGACGGACCCTGGGACGAGCAGTACTTC. Protein sequence: CASSDGPWDEQYF.

This clonotype was counted ten times or more. The chain combines TRBV5-1 with TRBJ1-1; D remains unclear. Trimming shortened V by 1 base and J by 2 bases, and 6 bases separated the two germline ends. This CDR3 contains 13 residues. CDR1 and CDR2 from the germline V gene are SGHRS and YFSETQ. The CDR3 DNA reads as TGCGCCAGCAGCTTGAATTATAACACTGAAGCTTTCTTT. It specifies CASSLNYNTEAFF.

In its sample, this clonotype was seen many times. CDR3 nucleotide sequence: TGCGCCAGCAGCCGGCGGAGGGAACCGTGGGCCGAGGAAAAACTGTTTTTT. This sequence encodes CASSRRREPWAEEKLFF. The V call is TRBV5-1, the J call TRBJ1-4; D is undetermined. Germline CDR1 is SGHRS and CDR2 is YFSETQ. This CDR3 region has 17 residues. Deletions cut 4 bases from V and 8 bases from J, with 24 bases between.

This clonotype was seen at least ten times. The rearrangement links TRBV10-2 to TRBJ2-1; 12 bases are a match to TRBD1. The CDR3 consists of 16 residues. Germline CDR1 WSHSY, CDR2 SAAADI. Losses at the gene ends were 3 bases for V and 6 bases for J; bases not matched to a gene: 6. The CDR3 sequence: CASSDRGTGGPNEQFF. The DNA for the CDR3 is TGCGCCAGCAGTGATAGGGGGACAGGGGGCCCCAATGAGCAGTTCTTC.

A word on this clonotype: This sequence may be a read error, since a much larger clone differs from it by one base. The rearrangement uses TRBV12-3 or TRBV12-4 and TRBJ2-1, with 10 bases fitting TRBD2. The CDR3 consists of 17 residues. The CDR3 DNA reads TGTACCAGCAGTCCACTCGGACTAGCGGAACCCTACAATGAGCAGTTCTTC. Translation gives CTSSPLGLAEPYNEQFF.

This clonotype was observed at least ten times. The rearrangement uses TRBV7-9 and TRBJ2-3, with 7 bases matching TRBD1. The CDR3 has 16 amino acids. Germline-derived CDR1 and CDR2 are SEHNR and FQNEAQ (reference sequence). The junction had 12 bases not matched to a gene; V was cut back by 3 bases and J by 6 bases. The CDR3 DNA sequence: TGTGCCAGCAGCTTGGGACAGTTCACCTTGGTGGATACGCAGTATTTT. This translates into CASSLGQFTLVDTQYF.

This clonotype was picked up many times. The chain employs TRBV18 and TRBJ2-5, with D possibly matching TRBD1 (5 bases). V was trimmed by 2 bases and J by 1 base, leaving 5 bases between them. The CDR3 covers 13 residues. CDR1 and CDR2 from the germline V gene are KGHSH and LQKENI. In DNA, the CDR3 is TGTGCCAGCTCACCAACAGGCCAAGAGACCCAGTACTTC. The encoded protein is CASSPTGQETQYF. Using reference TRBV18 and TRBJ2-5 for the parts outside the CDR3, the full variable domain is NAGVMQNPRHLVRRRGQEARLRCSPMKGHSHVYWYRQLPEEGLKFMVYLQKENIIDESGMPKERFSAEFPKEGPSILRIQQVVRGDSAAYFCASSPTGQETQYFGPGTRLLVL.

J is TRBJ2-5 and V is TRBV7-3, with a possible D match to TRBD2 (7 bases). There are 15 residues in the CDR3. V dropped 1 base and J dropped 3 bases, with 12 bases sitting between them. CDR1 and CDR2 from the germline V gene are SGHTA and FQGTGA. The CDR3 protein is CASSLNGGGEETQYF. CDR3 nucleotide sequence: TGTGCCAGCAGCTTAAATGGCGGGGGCGAAGAGACCCAGTACTTC.